This T cell receptor beta chain was recovered during a study of T cell changes during pregnancy in multiple sclerosis (dated by TCRdb to the late 2010s). For the wider study: The study looked at changes in the T cell repertoire across pregnancy in women with multiple sclerosis.

As to this clone: The antigen it binds to is not known. Base qualities are missing; no much larger clone stands one base away.

CDR1 and CDR2, looked up from the germline V gene (reference sequence), are LNHNV and YYDKDF. From cysteine to phenylalanine, the CDR3 is 15 amino acids long. The read is trimmed to its CDR3 DNA, 45 bases read in frame from base 1. The junction carries 18 bases between V and J, which are trimmed by 5 bases and 8 bases respectively. The protocol used for the library was the immunoSEQ multiplex PCR assay. TCRdb provides this immuneACCESS table in a form limited to in-frame rearrangements. Some clones are lacking; in checked studies, under half of them reflect an unresolved V gene, and why the rest are absent is not known. Within this sample are about 42,000 clones, with 88% of them counted one time only. The top ten hold 1.2% of the sample.

The sequencing here drew on CD4+ T cells from peripheral blood mononuclear cells, taken in the second trimester of pregnancy. The sequence is built from TRBV15 and TRBJ1-4; the D segment cannot be called with confidence. The receptor's source is a female donor with multiple sclerosis, enrolled in a pregnancy study. The CDR3 in this case is CATSVSGSREEKLFF. Read as DNA, the sequence is TGTGCCACCAGCGTTTCCGGGTCCAGAGAGGAAAAACTGTTTTTT.